These 14 T cell receptor beta chains were sequenced from one sample in a study of blood T cell repertoires in COVID-19. This table comes from immunoSEQ multiplex PCR, and its TCRdb copy is limited to in-frame clones, with some not included. The sample records roughly 100,000 clones, 90% to 95% being singletons. The sample taken for sequencing was peripheral blood. The receptors come from a human donor in a cohort sampled during active COVID-19.

This chain uses TRBV30 with TRBJ1-2; TRBD1 matches at 8 bases. CDR1 and CDR2 (germline): GTSNPN, SVGIG (reference sequence). V was pared by 3 bases and J by 6 bases, with 12 bases of the junction left unmatched. CDR3 length: 15 residues. The CDR3: CAWRLYGQGSNGYTF. DNA of the CDR3: TGTGCCTGGAGGCTATATGGACAGGGAAGTAATGGCTACACCTTC.

The gene calls are TRBV11-3 and TRBJ2-1, with TRBD2 matching over 7 bases. Looked up from germline, CDR1 is SGHNT and CDR2 is YENEEA. The CDR3 spans 15 residues. Trimming removed 5 bases from V and 4 bases from J; junction bases left unmatched: 8. The CDR3 region is CASSPRGVPYNEQFF. The CDR3, as DNA: TGTGCCAGCAGCCCCCGGGGGGTACCTTACAATGAGCAGTTCTTC.

CDR3 DNA sequence: TGTGCCAGCAGCCAAGAAGGGCTAGCGGGAGGGGAGCGTGAGCAGTTCTTC. Its translation: CASSQEGLAGGEREQFF. V usage is TRBV3-1 (or the pseudogene TRBV3-2) and J usage is TRBJ2-1; the match to TRBD2 covers 12 bases. Losses at the gene ends were 0 bases for V and 9 bases for J; bases not matched to a gene: 9. CDR1 is LGHDT, CDR2 YNNKEL, per germline (reference sequence). This CDR3 has 17 amino acids.

This clone has only one observation. The rearrangement links TRBV15 to TRBJ2-1; tentative D call: TRBD2 (6 bases). Germline-derived CDR1 and CDR2 are LNHNV and YYDKDF (reference sequence). The CDR3 runs to 15 residues. V lost 5 bases, J lost 5 bases, and 16 bases lay in between. CDR3 bases: TGTGCCACCAGCGTAAACCCTGGAGGGAACAATGAGCAGTTCTTC. This translates into CATSVNPGGNNEQFF.

The gene calls are TRBV6-4 and TRBJ2-1; 9 bases align to TRBD2. V lost 4 bases to trimming and J lost 7 bases; unmatched junction nucleotides: 8. The CDR3 contains 15 residues. Germline V gene data show CDR1 as MRHNA and CDR2 as SNTAGT. The CDR3, as DNA: TGTGCCAGCAGTGGCGGGGGGGCCAGGATAAATGAGCAGTTCTTC. It codes for CASSGGGARINEQFF.

The V and J genes are TRBV15 and TRBJ2-5; 7 positions agree with TRBD2. V lost 8 bases and J lost 2; bases outside the gene matches: 8. This CDR3 spans 14 amino acids. CDR1 and CDR2 (germline): LNHNV, YYDKDF (reference sequence). Here the CDR3 reads CATGEGNMQETQYF. CDR3 nucleotide sequence: TGTGCCACCGGGGAGGGAAACATGCAAGAGACCCAGTACTTC.

This sequence joins TRBV3-1 (or the pseudogene TRBV3-2) and TRBJ2-3; D is ambiguous. Germline lookup yields CDR1 LGHDT and CDR2 YNNKEL (reference sequence). CDR3 length equals 15 residues. Trimming took off 4 bases at V and 3 bases at J, with 14 bases between the two ends. Here the CDR3 DNA reads TGTGCCAGCAGCCCGTTGGTTGGTCTAACAGATACGCAGTATTTT. Translating gives CASSPLVGLTDTQYF.

This chain joins TRBV3-1 (or the pseudogene TRBV3-2) and TRBJ2-2; 9 bases are shared with TRBD2. Germline V gene sequence: CDR1 LGHDT, CDR2 YNNKEL (reference sequence). With 0 bases clipped from V and 5 bases from J, the junction kept 4 bases outside the gene matches. The CDR3 has 16 amino acids. The CDR3 DNA follows: TGTGCCAGCAGCCAAGAGGGACTAGCTGGAACCGGGGAGCTGTTTTTT. Protein: CASSQEGLAGTGELFF.

This sequence joins TRBV29-1 and TRBJ2-7; D may be TRBD2 (5 bases). Per germline, CDR1 SQVTM and CDR2 ANQGSEA. This CDR3 contains 14 residues. V was clipped by 6 bases and J by 0 bases, with 15 bases between them. The CDR3 spells CSVGVRALSYEQYF. As DNA, the CDR3 is TGCAGCGTCGGGGTCCGGGCCCTCTCCTACGAGCAGTACTTC.

The chain links TRBV19 to TRBJ1-6, with 10 nucleotides matching TRBD1. V lost 6 bases and J lost 10; bases outside the gene matches: 9. Germline CDR1 LNHDA, CDR2 SQIVND (reference sequence). The CDR3 is made up of 15 amino acids. The CDR3 sequence: CASRLTGGAGSPLHF. CDR3 in DNA: TGTGCCAGTAGGTTGACAGGGGGCGCCGGATCACCCCTCCACTTT.

The J gene is TRBJ2-3, the V gene TRBV5-1; D uncertain. V was pared by 5 bases and J by 6 bases, with 13 bases between. Germline CDR1 reads SGHRS; CDR2 reads YFSETQ. The CDR3 consists of 13 residues. The CDR3 region is CASRSDNQDTQYF. DNA of the CDR3: TGCGCCAGCAGGTCAGACAACCAGGATACGCAGTATTTT.

This CDR3 is CAWSEEGKPQHF. CDR3 DNA: TGTGCCTGGAGTGAGGAGGGAAAGCCCCAGCATTTT. The chain couples TRBV30 to TRBJ1-5; D is undetermined. Germline loops: CDR1 GTSNPN, CDR2 SVGIG (reference sequence). Trimming stripped 1 base from V and 8 bases from J, with 9 bases between. The CDR3 totals 12 residues.

The rearrangement uses TRBV5-4 and TRBJ2-5, with D possibly being TRBD1 (5 bases). Deletions cut 5 bases from V and 6 bases from J, with 14 bases between. Germline CDR1 is SGHNT and CDR2 is YYREEE (reference sequence). CDR3 size: 13 residues. In DNA form, the CDR3 reads TGTGCCAGCAGTCGACAGCTCGGGCAGACCCAGTACTTC. Its translation: CASSRQLGQTQYF.

The chain recombines TRBV7-8 with TRBJ2-1; TRBD2 agrees at 11 bases. V was pared by 5 bases and J by 4 bases, with 10 bases of the junction left unmatched. The CDR3 extends over 17 amino acids. In germline, CDR1 is SGHVS, CDR2 FQNEAQ. CDR3 in DNA: TGTGCCAGCAGCACATTACTAGCGGGAGATATGTACAATGAGCAGTTCTTC. Its protein product is CASSTLLAGDMYNEQFF.